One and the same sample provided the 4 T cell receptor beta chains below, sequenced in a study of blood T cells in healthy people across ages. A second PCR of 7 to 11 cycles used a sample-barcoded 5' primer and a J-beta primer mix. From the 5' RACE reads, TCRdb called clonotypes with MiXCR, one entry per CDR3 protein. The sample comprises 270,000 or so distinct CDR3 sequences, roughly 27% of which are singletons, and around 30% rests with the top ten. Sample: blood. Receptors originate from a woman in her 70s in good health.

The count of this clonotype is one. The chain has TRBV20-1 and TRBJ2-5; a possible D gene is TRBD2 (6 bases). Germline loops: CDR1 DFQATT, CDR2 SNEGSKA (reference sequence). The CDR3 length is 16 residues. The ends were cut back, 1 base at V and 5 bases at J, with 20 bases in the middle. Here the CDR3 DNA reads TGCAGTGCTAGAGTGGCTAGCGAGAGGTATCGGGAGACCCAGTACTTC. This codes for CSARVASERYRETQYF.

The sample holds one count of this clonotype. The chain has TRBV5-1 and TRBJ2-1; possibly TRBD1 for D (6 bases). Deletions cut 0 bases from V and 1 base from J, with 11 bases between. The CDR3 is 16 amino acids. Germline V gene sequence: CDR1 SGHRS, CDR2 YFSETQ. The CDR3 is CASSLVGTRSYNEQFF. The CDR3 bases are TGCGCCAGCAGCTTGGTTGGGACAAGGTCCTACAATGAGCAGTTCTTC.

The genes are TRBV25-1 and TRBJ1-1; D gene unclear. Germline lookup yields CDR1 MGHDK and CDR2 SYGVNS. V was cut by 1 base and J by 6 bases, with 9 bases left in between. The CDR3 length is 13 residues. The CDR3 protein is CASSEWRGSEAFF. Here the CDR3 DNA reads TGTGCCAGCAGTGAATGGAGAGGGTCTGAAGCTTTCTTT. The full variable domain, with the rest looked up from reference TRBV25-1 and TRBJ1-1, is EADIYQTPRYLVIGTGKKITLECSQTMGHDKMYWYQQDPGMELHLIHYSYGVNSTEKGDLSSESTVSRIRTEHFPLTLESARPSHTSQYLCASSEWRGSEAFFGQGTRLTVV.

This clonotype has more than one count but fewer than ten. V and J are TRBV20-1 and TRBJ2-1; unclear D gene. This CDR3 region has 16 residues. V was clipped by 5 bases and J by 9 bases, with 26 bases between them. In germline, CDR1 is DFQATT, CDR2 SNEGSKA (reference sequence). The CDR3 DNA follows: TGCAGTGCTTTAGGTGTGGCGCCAGATAAGTTGGGTGAGCAGTTCTTC. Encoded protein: CSALGVAPDKLGEQFF.